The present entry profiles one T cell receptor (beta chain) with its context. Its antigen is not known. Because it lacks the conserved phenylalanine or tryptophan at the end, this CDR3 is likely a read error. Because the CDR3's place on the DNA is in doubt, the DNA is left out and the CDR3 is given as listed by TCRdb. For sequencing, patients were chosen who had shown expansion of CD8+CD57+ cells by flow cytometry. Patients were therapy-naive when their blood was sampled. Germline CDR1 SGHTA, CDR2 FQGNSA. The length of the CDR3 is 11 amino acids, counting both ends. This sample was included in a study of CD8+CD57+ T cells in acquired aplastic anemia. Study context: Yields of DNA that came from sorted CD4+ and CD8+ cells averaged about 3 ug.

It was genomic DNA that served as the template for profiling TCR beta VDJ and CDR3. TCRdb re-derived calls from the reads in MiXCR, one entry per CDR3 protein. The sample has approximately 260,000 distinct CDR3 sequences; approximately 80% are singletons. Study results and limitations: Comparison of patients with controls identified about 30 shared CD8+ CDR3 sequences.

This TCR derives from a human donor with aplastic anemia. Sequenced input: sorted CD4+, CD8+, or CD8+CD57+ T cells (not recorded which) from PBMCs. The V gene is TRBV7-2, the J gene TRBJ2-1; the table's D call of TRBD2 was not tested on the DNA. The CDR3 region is CASSWAEGQFI.